Included here is one T cell receptor beta chain sequence, with context. Its antigen is currently unknown. This specimen belongs to a study of Ad26.COV2.S vaccination and SARS-CoV-2 variants. Study-level findings and limits: Spike-specific responses of CD8+ and CD4+ T cells were reported to display substantial breadth after vaccination. Non-spike TCR breadth did not differ much between vaccine and placebo recipients. The TCR-based breadth and depth measures might underestimate overall T cell responses.

Clones were sequenced by immunoSEQ multiplex PCR, and TCRdb holds only the in-frame ones, with some missing. The table records roughly 380,000 clones, just over 90% of them present only once. The CDR3 is 14 amino acids. Germline trimming cut 5 bases from V and 10 bases from J; bases unmatched to any gene: 10. Germline values: CDR1 MNHNS, CDR2 SASEGT. The specimen comprised peripheral blood, sampled after recovery from COVID-19. The sequence was obtained from a human donor who had recovered from COVID-19. The chain is built from TRBV6-1 and TRBJ2-2, with 7 bases matching TRBD2. In DNA form, the CDR3 reads TGTGCCAGCAGTCTTACGGCGGGGACTAAGGAGCTGTTTTTT. Its protein product is CASSLTAGTKELFF.